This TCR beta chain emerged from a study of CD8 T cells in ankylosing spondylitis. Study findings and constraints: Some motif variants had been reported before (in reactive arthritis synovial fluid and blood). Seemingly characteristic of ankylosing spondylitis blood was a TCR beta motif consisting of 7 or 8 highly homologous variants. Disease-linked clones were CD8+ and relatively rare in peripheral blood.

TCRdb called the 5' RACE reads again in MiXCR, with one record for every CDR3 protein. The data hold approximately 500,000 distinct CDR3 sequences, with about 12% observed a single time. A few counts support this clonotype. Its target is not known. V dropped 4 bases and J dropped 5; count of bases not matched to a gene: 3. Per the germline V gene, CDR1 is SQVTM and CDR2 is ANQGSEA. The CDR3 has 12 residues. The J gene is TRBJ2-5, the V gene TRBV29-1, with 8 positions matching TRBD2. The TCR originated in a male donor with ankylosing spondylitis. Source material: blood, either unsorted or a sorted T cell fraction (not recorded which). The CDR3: CSVVAGTETQYF. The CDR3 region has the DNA TGCAGCGTTGTAGCGGGAACTGAGACCCAGTACTTC.